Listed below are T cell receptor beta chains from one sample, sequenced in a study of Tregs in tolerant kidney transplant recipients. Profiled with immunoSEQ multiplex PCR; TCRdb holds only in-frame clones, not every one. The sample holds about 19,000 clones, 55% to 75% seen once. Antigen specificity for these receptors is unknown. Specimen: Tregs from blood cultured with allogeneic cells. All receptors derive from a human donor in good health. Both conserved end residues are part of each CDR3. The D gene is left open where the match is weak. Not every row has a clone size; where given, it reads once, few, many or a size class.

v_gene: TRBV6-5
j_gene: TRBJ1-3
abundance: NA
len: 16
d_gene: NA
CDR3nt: TGTGCCAGCAGTTACCACCAGGGGAACTCTGGAAACACCATATATTTT
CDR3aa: CASSYHQGNSGNTIYF

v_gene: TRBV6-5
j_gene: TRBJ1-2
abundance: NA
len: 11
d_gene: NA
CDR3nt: TGTGCCAGTCAAGCCTATTATGGCTACACCTTC
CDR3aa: CASQAYYGYTF

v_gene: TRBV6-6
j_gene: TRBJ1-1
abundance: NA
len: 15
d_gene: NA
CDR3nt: TGTGCCAGCAGTTACGGGGCGGGGGTGAACACTGAAGCTTTCTTT
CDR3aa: CASSYGAGVNTEAFF

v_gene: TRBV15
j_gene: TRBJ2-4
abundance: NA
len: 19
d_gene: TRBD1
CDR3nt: TGTGCCACCAGCAGAGATTGGCGGACAGGGGACCTAGCCAAAAACATTCAGTACTTC
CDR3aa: CATSRDWRTGDLAKNIQYF

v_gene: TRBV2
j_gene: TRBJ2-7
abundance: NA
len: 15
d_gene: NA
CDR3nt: TGTGCCAGCAGACCAGGGTGGGAGCTTCGCTACGAGCAGTACTTC
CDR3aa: CASRPGWELRYEQYF

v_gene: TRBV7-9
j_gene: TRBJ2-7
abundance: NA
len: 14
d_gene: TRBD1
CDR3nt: TGTGCCAGCAGCGGGACAGGCCAGACCTACGAGCAGTACTTC
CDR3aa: CASSGTGQTYEQYF

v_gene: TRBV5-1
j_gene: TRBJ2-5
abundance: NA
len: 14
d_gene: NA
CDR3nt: TGCGCCAGCAGCTTGAGGGGGAGCGATGAGACCCAGTACTTC
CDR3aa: CASSLRGSDETQYF

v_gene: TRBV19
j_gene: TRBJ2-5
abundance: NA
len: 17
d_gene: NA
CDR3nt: TGTGCCAGTAGTATCAGGGGAGGGCTACAGGGAAGTTCGTCCCAGTACTTC
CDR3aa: CASSIRGGLQGSSSQYF

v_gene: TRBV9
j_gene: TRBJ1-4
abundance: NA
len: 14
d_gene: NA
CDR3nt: TGTGCCAGCAGCGTAGGGGCCGCTGGAGAAAAACTGTTTTTT
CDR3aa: CASSVGAAGEKLFF

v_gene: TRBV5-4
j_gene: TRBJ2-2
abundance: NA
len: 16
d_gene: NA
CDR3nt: TGTGCCAGCAGCCCCGGGGTAGCGCGAACCACCGGGGAGCTGTTTTTT
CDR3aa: CASSPGVARTTGELFF

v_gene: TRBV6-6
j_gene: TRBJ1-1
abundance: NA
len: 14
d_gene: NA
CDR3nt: TGTGCCAGCAGTCCAAGACAGCGAAACACTGAAGCTTTCTTT
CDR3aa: CASSPRQRNTEAFF

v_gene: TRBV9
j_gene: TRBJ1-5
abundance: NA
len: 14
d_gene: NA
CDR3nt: TGTGCCAGCAGCGAGGGGGTTAGCAATCAGCCCCAGCATTTT
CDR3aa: CASSEGVSNQPQHF

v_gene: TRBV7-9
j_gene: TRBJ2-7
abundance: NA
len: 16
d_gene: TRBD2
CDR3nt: TGTGCCAGCAGCTCCCGGGGTAGCGGGAGCACCTACGAGCAGTACTTC
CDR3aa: CASSSRGSGSTYEQYF

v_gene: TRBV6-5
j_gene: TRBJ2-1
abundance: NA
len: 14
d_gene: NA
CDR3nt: TGTGCCAGCAGTAGGGAAAGGGCATACAATGAGCAGTTCTTC
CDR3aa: CASSRERAYNEQFF

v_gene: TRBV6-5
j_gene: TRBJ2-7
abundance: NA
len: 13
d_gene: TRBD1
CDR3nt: TGTGCCAGCAAGAAGACAGGGACCTACGAGCAGTACTTC
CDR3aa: CASKKTGTYEQYF

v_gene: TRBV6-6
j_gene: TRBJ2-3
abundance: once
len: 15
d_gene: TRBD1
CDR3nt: TGTGCCAGCAGCCAGGGACAGACGTACACAGATACGCAGTATTTT
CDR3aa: CASSQGQTYTDTQYF

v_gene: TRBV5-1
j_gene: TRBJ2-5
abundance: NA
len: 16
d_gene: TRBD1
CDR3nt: TGCGCCAGCAGCCCAGACAGGGGGCGCAGAGAAGAGACCCAGTACTTC
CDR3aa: CASSPDRGRREETQYF

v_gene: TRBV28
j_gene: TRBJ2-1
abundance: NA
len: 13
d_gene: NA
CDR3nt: TGTGCCAGCACTGTGGTGCCAGGTAATGAGCAGTTCTTC
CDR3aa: CASTVVPGNEQFF

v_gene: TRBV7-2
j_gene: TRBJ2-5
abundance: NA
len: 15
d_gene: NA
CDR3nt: TGTGCCAGCAGCTTATTTGGCACTCTCCAAGAGACCCAGTACTTC
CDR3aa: CASSLFGTLQETQYF

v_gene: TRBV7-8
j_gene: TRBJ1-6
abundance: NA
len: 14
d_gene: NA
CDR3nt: TGTGCCAGCAGCCACACTCGGGACACATCACCCCTCCACTTT
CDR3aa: CASSHTRDTSPLHF

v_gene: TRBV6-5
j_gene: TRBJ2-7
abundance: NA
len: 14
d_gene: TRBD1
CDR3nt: TGTGCCAGCAGTTACTCTCACAGGGGGCCCGAGCAGTACTTC
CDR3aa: CASSYSHRGPEQYF

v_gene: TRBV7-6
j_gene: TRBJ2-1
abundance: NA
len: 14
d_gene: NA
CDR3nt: TGTGCCAGCAGCCGGGTACGGGTAGGGAATGAGCAGTTCTTC
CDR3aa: CASSRVRVGNEQFF

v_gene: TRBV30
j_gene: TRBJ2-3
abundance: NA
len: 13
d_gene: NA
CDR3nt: TGTGCTTGGAGTTCAGGGTTCCCAGATACGCAGTATTTT
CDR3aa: CAWSSGFPDTQYF

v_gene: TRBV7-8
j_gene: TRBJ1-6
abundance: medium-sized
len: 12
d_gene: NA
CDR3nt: TGTGCCAGCAGCTCGCAGGCCTCACCCCTCCACTTT
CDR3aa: CASSSQASPLHF

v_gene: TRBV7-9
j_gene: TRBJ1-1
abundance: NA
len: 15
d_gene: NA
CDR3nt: TGTGCCAGCAGCTTAGCAGGGGCACGGGTCACTGAAGCTTTCTTT
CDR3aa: CASSLAGARVTEAFF

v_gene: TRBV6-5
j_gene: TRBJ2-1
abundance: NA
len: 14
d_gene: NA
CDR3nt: TGTGCCAGCAGTTACACTGGGGATCGGATTGAGCAGTTCTTC
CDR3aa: CASSYTGDRIEQFF

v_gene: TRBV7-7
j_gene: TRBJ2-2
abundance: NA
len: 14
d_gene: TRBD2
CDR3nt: TGTGCCAGCAGCTTAGGACTAGCTTCGGGGGAGCTGTTTTTT
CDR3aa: CASSLGLASGELFF

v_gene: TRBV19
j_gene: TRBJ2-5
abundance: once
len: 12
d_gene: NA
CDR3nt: TGTGCCAGTAGTATACGAGGAGAGACCCAGTACTTC
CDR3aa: CASSIRGETQYF

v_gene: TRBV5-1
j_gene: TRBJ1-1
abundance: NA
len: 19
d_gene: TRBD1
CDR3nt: TGCGCCAGCAGCTCATATGTTCGGGGACAGTCAGTCAAAAACACTGAAGCTTTCTTT
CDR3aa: CASSSYVRGQSVKNTEAFF

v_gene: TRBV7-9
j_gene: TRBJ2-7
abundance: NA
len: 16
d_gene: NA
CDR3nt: TGTGCCAGCAGCTTAGCGCTGGTGGGGGGAACCTACGAGCAGTACTTC
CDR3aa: CASSLALVGGTYEQYF

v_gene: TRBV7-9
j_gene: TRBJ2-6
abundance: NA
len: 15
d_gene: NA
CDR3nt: TGTGCCAGCAGCAACAGGTTCTCTGGGGCCAACGTCCTGACTTTC
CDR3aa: CASSNRFSGANVLTF

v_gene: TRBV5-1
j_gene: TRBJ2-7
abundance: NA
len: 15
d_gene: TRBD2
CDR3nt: TGCGCCAGCAGCTACAGCGGGGGGCTCTTTTACGAGCAGTACTTC
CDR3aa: CASSYSGGLFYEQYF

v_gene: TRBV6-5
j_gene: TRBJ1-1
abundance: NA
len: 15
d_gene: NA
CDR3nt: TGTGCCAGCAGTTACAGGTTGAATCGGAACACTGAAGCTTTCTTT
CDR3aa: CASSYRLNRNTEAFF

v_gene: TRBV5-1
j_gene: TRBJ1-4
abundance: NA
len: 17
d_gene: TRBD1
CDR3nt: TGCGCCAGCAGCTTACTCATTACAGGGGGCGCAGAGGAAAAACTGTTTTTT
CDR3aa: CASSLLITGGAEEKLFF

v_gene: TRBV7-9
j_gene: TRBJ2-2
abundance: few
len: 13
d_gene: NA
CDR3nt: TGTGCCAGCAGCCCTAGTAGGACCGGGGAGCTGTTTTTT
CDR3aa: CASSPSRTGELFF

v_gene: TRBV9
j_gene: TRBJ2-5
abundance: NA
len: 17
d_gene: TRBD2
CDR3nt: TGTGCCAGCAGCGTAGGGTGGACTAGCGGGGGGCGGGAGACCCAGTACTTC
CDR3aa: CASSVGWTSGGRETQYF

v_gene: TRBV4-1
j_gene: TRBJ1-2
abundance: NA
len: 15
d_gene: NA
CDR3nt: TGCGCCAGCAGCCAACAGAGGGGGGCTGACTATGGCTACACCTTC
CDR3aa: CASSQQRGADYGYTF

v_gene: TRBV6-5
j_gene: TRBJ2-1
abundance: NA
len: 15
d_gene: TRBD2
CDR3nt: TGTGCCAGCAGCCCACGGAGCGGGAGATTCGATGAGCAGTTCTTC
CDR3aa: CASSPRSGRFDEQFF

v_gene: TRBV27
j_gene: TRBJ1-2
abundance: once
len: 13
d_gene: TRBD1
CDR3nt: TGTGCCAGCAGTTTAGGGACAGGATATGGCTACACCTTC
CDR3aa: CASSLGTGYGYTF

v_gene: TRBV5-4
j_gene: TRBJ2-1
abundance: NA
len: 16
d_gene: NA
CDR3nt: TGTGCCAGCAGCTTGTTTCGCCTAGCGTCCTACAATGAGCAGTTCTTC
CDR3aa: CASSLFRLASYNEQFF

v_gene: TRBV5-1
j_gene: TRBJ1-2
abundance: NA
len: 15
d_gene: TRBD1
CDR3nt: TGCGCCAGCAGCTTGGCCCCAGACAGGGCCTATGGCTACACCTTC
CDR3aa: CASSLAPDRAYGYTF

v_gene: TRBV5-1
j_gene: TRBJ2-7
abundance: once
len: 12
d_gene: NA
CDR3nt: TGCGCCAGCAGCTTCTCTCTTTACGAGCAGTACTTC
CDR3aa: CASSFSLYEQYF

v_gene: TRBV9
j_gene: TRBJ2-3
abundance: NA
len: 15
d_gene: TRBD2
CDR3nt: TGTGCCAGCAGCGTAAGGGGACTAGCGCCAGATACGCAGTATTTT
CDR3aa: CASSVRGLAPDTQYF

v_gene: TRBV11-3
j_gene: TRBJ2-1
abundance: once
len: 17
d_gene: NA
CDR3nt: TGTGCCAGCAGCGCCGCAAGGGGGGATACCTCCTACAATGAGCAGTTCTTC
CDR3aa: CASSAARGDTSYNEQFF

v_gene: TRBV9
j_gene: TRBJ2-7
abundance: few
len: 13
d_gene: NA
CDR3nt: TGTGCCAGCAGCGTAGCAGGGTCCCACGAGCAGTACTTC
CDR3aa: CASSVAGSHEQYF

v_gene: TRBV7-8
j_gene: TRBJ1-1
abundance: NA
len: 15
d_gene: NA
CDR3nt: TGTGCCAGCAGCATACGGACGGGCGTGAACACTGAAGCTTTCTTT
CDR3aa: CASSIRTGVNTEAFF

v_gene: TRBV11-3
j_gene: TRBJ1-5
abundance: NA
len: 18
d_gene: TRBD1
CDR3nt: TGTGCCAGCAGCTTAGGCACCACGGACAGGGTTTTAAGTCAGCCCCAGCATTTT
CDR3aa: CASSLGTTDRVLSQPQHF

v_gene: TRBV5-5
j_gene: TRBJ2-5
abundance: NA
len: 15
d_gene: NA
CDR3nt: TGTGCCAGCAGCTTGGCCGTGGGATGGGGAGAGACCCAGTACTTC
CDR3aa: CASSLAVGWGETQYF

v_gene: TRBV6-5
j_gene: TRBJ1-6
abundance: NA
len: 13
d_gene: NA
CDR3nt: TGTGCCACCAAAAGCTCCTATAATTCACCCCTCCACTTT
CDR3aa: CATKSSYNSPLHF

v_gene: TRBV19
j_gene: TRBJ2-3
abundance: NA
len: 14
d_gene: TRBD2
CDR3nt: TGTGCCAGTAGTATAAGCGGGAGCCCAGATACGCAGTATTTT
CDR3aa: CASSISGSPDTQYF

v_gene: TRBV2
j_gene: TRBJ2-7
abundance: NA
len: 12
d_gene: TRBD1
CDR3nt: TGTGCCAGCTCGGACAGGGTGGGGGAGCAGTACTTC
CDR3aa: CASSDRVGEQYF

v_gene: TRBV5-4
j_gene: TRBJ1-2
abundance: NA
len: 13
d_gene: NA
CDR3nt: TGTGCCAGCACCCAGGCCCCGGGAAGTGGCTACACCTTC
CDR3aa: CASTQAPGSGYTF

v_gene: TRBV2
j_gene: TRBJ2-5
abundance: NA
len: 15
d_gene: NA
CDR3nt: TGTGCCAGCAGTGCCGAATCTTCGCGGCGAGAGACCCAGTACTTC
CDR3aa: CASSAESSRRETQYF

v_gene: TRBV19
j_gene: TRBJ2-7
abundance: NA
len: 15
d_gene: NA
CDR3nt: TGTGCCAGTAGTATCGGTCCGGGAGTGGGTGCCGAGCAGTACTTC
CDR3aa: CASSIGPGVGAEQYF